Below, 11 T cell receptor beta chains from the same sample are listed, as sequenced in a study of cytomegalovirus exposure and HLA in healthy donors. Primers for the PCR totalled 60 Vbeta and 13 Jbeta. Profiling relied on immunoSEQ multiplex PCR, and the TCRdb table lists in-frame clones only, not all of them. The sample has more than 100,000 clones; roughly 8.8% are singletons. Material for sequencing was PBMCs. Source of these receptors: a woman between 35 and 50 years old in good health and CMV-seropositive.

The chain combines TRBV5-1 with TRBJ2-5; TRBD1 matches at 7 bases. Germline assignment: CDR1 SGHRS and CDR2 YFSETQ. The CDR3 contains 15 residues. Trimming removed 6 bases from V and 2 bases from J; junction bases left unmatched: 10. The CDR3 reads CASTEGATLQETQYF. For the CDR3, the DNA is TGCGCCAGCACCGAGGGGGCGACCCTGCAAGAGACCCAGTACTTC.

The rearrangement joins TRBV19 to TRBJ1-1, with TRBD1 matching 9 bases. The V and J ends lost 5 bases and 0 bases, in that order; junction bases with no gene match: 7. This CDR3 comprises 16 residues. The germline CDR1 and CDR2 sequences are LNHDA and SQIVND (reference sequence). CDR3 DNA: TGTGCCAGTAGTCCAGGGACAGGGAGAATGAACACTGAAGCTTTCTTT. Protein product: CASSPGTGRMNTEAFF.

This clone was observed a few times. Here the CDR3 DNA reads TGTGCCAGTAGTCAAGGGGGGAACACTGAAGCTTTCTTT. Protein sequence: CASSQGGNTEAFF. The chain has TRBV19 and TRBJ1-1; TRBD1 might be the D (6 bases). Trimming cost V 5 bases and J 1 base, with 8 bases left between them. Germline lookup yields CDR1 LNHDA and CDR2 SQIVND (reference sequence). There are 13 residues in the CDR3.

Only a few counts were recorded for this clone. The chain joins TRBV5-1 to TRBJ2-2, with 8 nucleotides matching TRBD1. Germline lookup yields CDR1 SGHRS and CDR2 YFSETQ. J was trimmed by 6 bases and V by 4 bases; bases with no gene match: 8. The CDR3 is 15 residues long. The CDR3 protein is CASSPGGQGAGELFF. In DNA form, the CDR3 reads TGCGCCAGCAGCCCAGGAGGACAGGGCGCCGGGGAGCTGTTTTTT.

The chain has TRBV7-2 and TRBJ1-2; the D is unclear. Germline V gives CDR1 SGHTA, CDR2 FQGNSA. Deletions cut 5 bases from V and 0 bases from J, with 7 bases between. This CDR3 spans 13 amino acids. The CDR3 DNA sequence: TGTGCCAGCAGCCCGGGAGCTAACTATGGCTACACCTTC. This sequence encodes CASSPGANYGYTF.

This clone has more than one count but fewer than ten. The chain carries TRBV19 and TRBJ1-1; 7 positions match TRBD1. The CDR3 length is 15 residues. Germline trimming cut 5 bases from V and 1 base from J; bases unmatched to any gene: 7. The germline V gene encodes CDR1 LNHDA and CDR2 SQIVND (reference sequence). CDR3 protein: CASSGSGGPNTEAFF. CDR3 bases: TGTGCCAGTAGTGGGTCAGGGGGTCCGAACACTGAAGCTTTCTTT.

This clone was observed a handful of times. V usage is TRBV30 and J usage is TRBJ1-3, with TRBD1 matching over 7 bases. This CDR3 contains 23 residues. The V gene's germline CDR1 is GTSNPN and CDR2 SVGIG (reference sequence). The V and J ends lost 3 bases and 0 bases, in that order; junction bases with no gene match: 29. Here the CDR3 reads CAWSPDPGTVILCRFYSGNTIYF. The CDR3 DNA reads TGTGCCTGGAGCCCGGACCCGGGGACAGTTATTTTATGCCGCTTTTACTCTGGAAACACCATATATTTT.

This clone occurred once. This chain connects TRBV5-4 to TRBJ2-2; D unclear. Germline V gives CDR1 SGHNT, CDR2 YYREEE (reference sequence). This CDR3 comprises 19 residues. V shed 2 bases and J shed 0 bases, with 20 bases lying between them. CDR3 sequence (DNA): TGTGCCAGCAGCTTTGTACGAAGCGCTTTATACGCGAACACCGGGGAGCTGTTTTTT. This translates into CASSFVRSALYANTGELFF.

The J gene is TRBJ2-3, the V gene TRBV21-1; TRBD2 is the table's D call and was not checked against the DNA. TRBV21-1 is noted as a pseudogene. The CDR3 spans 15 residues. CDR3 in amino acids: CASSKILADTDTQYF. The CDR3 DNA follows: TGTGCCAGCAGCAAAATACTAGCGGACACAGATACGCAGTATTTT.

This clone was counted between two and nine times. The chain recombines TRBV4-3 with TRBJ1-4; TRBD1 agrees at 7 bases. Germline values: CDR1 LGHNA, CDR2 YSLEER. J lost 5 bases, V lost 1 base, and 4 bases had no gene match. The CDR3 covers 15 residues. This chain's CDR3 is CASSQGGRGNEKLFF. The CDR3 DNA is TGCGCCAGCAGCCAAGGTGGCAGGGGGAATGAAAAACTGTTTTTT.

Only a few counts were recorded for this clone. This chain links TRBV29-1 with TRBJ2-1; TRBD1 aligns across 8 bases. Germline V gives CDR1 SQVTM, CDR2 ANQGSEA. This CDR3 comprises 14 residues. Losses at the gene ends were 3 bases for V and 4 bases for J; bases not matched to a gene: 5. CDR3: CSVEARGQYNEQFF. The CDR3 nucleotides are TGCAGCGTTGAGGCCAGGGGGCAATACAATGAGCAGTTCTTC.